This is a list of T cell receptor beta chains from one sample in a study of shared clonotypes between healthy human individuals. Sequencing used immunoSEQ multiplex PCR; TCRdb keeps in-frame clones, though not all of them. The data show nearly 1 million clones, 70% to 85% seen once. Sequencing used memory CD4+ T cells sorted from blood. These receptors all come from a man between 18 and 35 years old in good health. Each CDR3 is given without its conserved first and last residue. Size is stated for part of the rows, as once, few or many counts, or as a class when the clone is expanded.

J	size	V	CDR3
TRBJ2-5	-	TRBV15	ATSNPGGSSETQY
TRBJ2-2	-	TRBV5-1	ASSLETSRNTGELF
TRBJ2-7	-	TRBV7-2	ASSLGASGSSYEQY
TRBJ2-5	-	TRBV7-2	ASSLGQEETQY
TRBJ1-5	-	TRBV4-3	ASSQDGSGRANQPQH
TRBJ2-2	few	TRBV5-1	ASSPAQGGTGELF
TRBJ2-7	-	TRBV15	ATSRTEGQYYEQY
TRBJ2-3	-	TRBV29-1	SVAASGTTDTQY
TRBJ1-4	-	TRBV7-2	ASSYGTLSNEKLF
TRBJ2-3	-	TRBV5-6	ASSRDRGGTDTQY
TRBJ2-3	-	TRBV5-6	ASSGLVADTQY
TRBJ1-5	-	TRBV5-1	ASSLIGGADQPQH
TRBJ1-1	once	TRBV7-8	ASTLTTGRNTEAF
TRBJ1-2	-	TRBV18	ASSPMDSATNYGYT
TRBJ2-2	-	TRBV5-1	ASSFSLATGELF
TRBJ1-2	-	TRBV13	ASRRFFSQKRDGIKYGYT
TRBJ2-7	-	TRBV7-6	ASSVNRGYEQY
TRBJ1-1	-	TRBV7-9	ASSLGGQVAEAF
TRBJ2-2	-	TRBV6-5	ASSYGGLFTGELF